This T cell receptor (beta chain) was recovered during a study of OX40 agonist ivuxolimab in advanced cancers. Overall study findings and caveats: At 0.1 to 3.0 mg/kg, clonal expansion of CD4+ and CD8+ blood T cells had occurred by week 6.

The data were produced by immunoSEQ multiplex PCR, yet TCRdb's version contains in-frame clones alone and is incomplete. The sample contains more than 55,000 clones, around 88% of which appear only once. In the case of this clone: Its antigen is still unknown.

The sample in question was CD4+ or CD8+ T cells sorted from blood, obtained in a trial of the OX40 agonist ivuxolimab. The clonotype comes from an adult with an advanced solid tumor such as melanoma, head and neck, liver or kidney cancer.

In DNA, the CDR3 is TGTGCCAGCAGCTTGGGGACTAGTAACTTCGCTACGCAGTATTTT. Amino acid sequence: CASSLGTSNFATQYF. V is TRBV5-6 and J is TRBJ2-3; TRBD2 matches at 7 bases. V dropped 0 bases and J dropped 8; count of bases not matched to a gene: 9. Germline V CDR1 and CDR2: SGHDT, YYEEEE. The CDR3 sequence is 15 residues long. The whole variable domain, filled in from reference TRBV5-6 and TRBJ2-3, reads DAGVTQSPTHLIKTRGQQVTLRCSPKSGHDTVSWYQQALGQGPQFIFQYYEEEERQRGNFPDRFSGHQFPNYSSELNVNALLLGDSALYLCASSLGTSNFATQYFGPGTRLTVL.